This T cell receptor beta chain was sequenced in a study of T cells after yellow fever vaccination (dated by TCRdb to between 2017 and 2020). About the investigation overall: The SMART-Seq v4 Ultra Low Input RNA kit was used to prepare libraries from fractions with low cell numbers. The cohort comprised two healthy male donors, one aged 18 to 29 and one aged 30 to 40 years. To track T-cell clones before and after primary and booster YFV17D yellow fever vaccination, bulk TCR alpha and beta repertoires were sequenced longitudinally. Blood samples were taken at several timepoints before and after primary and secondary immunization, and bulk PBMC replicates and cell subsets were isolated. What the authors observed across the whole study: The study included only two donors, which limits how far the findings can be generalized. Compared with the primary T-cell response, the secondary T-cell response was weaker but faster, peaking on day 5 rather than day 15. After the booster, most clones that had expanded after primary vaccination were detected again (around 96% of CD4 and under 90% of CD8), suggesting broad maintenance of memory. FACS-sorted repertoires could contain abundant contaminating clonotypes from the bulk population, so computational filtering was required. A small fraction of clonotypes showed up in both the CD4 and CD8 compartments, probably as a result of convergent recombination.

This clonotype came up many times. The target of this receptor is not known. Base qualities are not provided; no much larger clone lies one nucleotide away. The sequencing machine was an Illumina NovaSeq 6000. Synthesis of TCR cDNA relied on 5'RACE template switching, a step that introduced a universal primer site along with unique molecular identifiers. Priming for cDNA synthesis came from both the TCR alpha and TCR beta constant segments. Library amplification involved two PCR steps, and the second step added sample barcodes and sequencing adapters. Libraries were sequenced on Illumina HiSeq 2500 (2x100 bp) or NovaSeq (2x150 bp). As for how the authors treated the data: Reads were demultiplexed and collapsed into UMI consensus sequences with MIGEC, and V(D)J alignment was performed with MiXCR. Vaccine-responding clonotypes were identified with edgeR using replicate PBMC samples, with FDR below 0.01 and a log2 fold change above 5 up to day 15 being required. Each bulk clonotype was labeled CD4 or CD8 based on which sequenced repertoire, CD4 or CD8, contained the clonotype at higher abundance. The public sequencing data were trimmed at Q25 with fastp and processed into clonotypes with MiXCR by TCRdb, which kept only in-frame beta chains. For every CDR3 protein sequence, its rows merge into one entry that carries the most common genes and DNA. The V and J calls here are based on TCRdb, not the publication. The sample contains approximately 250,000 distinct CDR3 sequences, more than 3.5% of them found a single time. The top ten clones comprise roughly a fifth of the sample.

The label giving this sample's treatment or condition can be read as: live attenuated yellow fever vaccine strain. At each blood-draw timepoint, two biological replicates of bulk PBMCs were collected. A standard Ficoll-Paque protocol was used to isolate PBMCs from peripheral blood. TriZol was used to extract RNA from bulk PBMCs, from CD4 and CD8 fractions, and from dextramer-positive and dextramer-negative fractions. V sheds 3 bases and J sheds 3 bases, leaving 13 bases between their ends. There are 15 amino acids in the CDR3, from cysteine to phenylalanine inclusive. The kept DNA is CDR3 alone, 45 bases in frame from the first base. Reading the germline V gene (reference sequence) gives CDR1 LNHDA and CDR2 SQIVND.

The receptor's source is a man aged 18 to 29 who received the YFV17D yellow fever vaccine. The input for sequencing was PBMCs, taken 15 days after the yellow fever booster vaccination. The sequence is built from TRBV19 and TRBJ2-3; the D segment cannot be called with confidence. The CDR3 here reads CASSMRPLGTDTQYF. The DNA reads as follows: TGTGCCAGTAGTATGCGGCCATTAGGAACAGATACGCAGTATTTT.